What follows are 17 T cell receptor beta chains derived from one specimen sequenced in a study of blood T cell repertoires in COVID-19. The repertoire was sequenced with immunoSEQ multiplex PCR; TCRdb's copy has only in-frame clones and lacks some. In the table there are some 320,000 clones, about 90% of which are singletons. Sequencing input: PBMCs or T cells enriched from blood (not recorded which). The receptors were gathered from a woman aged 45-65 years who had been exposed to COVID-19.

This chain's CDR3 is CASSLQGYEQYF. CDR3 DNA sequence: TGTGCCAGCAGTTTACAGGGTTACGAGCAGTACTTC. The rearrangement links TRBV28 to TRBJ2-7, with D possibly matching TRBD1 (5 bases). The CDR3 contains 12 residues. Germline CDR1 and CDR2: MDHEN and SYDVKM. V lost 2 bases and J 4 bases, leaving 6 bases between the germline ends. The full variable domain, completed using reference TRBV28 and TRBJ2-7, is DVKVTQSSRYLVKRTGEKVFLECVQDMDHENMFWYRQDPGLGLRLIYFSYDVKMKEKGDIPEGYSVSREKKERFSLILESASTNQTSMYLCASSLQGYEQYFGPGTRLTVT.

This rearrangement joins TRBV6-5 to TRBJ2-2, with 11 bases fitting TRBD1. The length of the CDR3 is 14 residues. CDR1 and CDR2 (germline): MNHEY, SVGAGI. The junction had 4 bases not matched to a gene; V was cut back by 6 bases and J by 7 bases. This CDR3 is CASRKGQGDGELFF. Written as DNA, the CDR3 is TGTGCCAGCAGAAAGGGACAGGGGGACGGGGAGCTGTTTTTT.

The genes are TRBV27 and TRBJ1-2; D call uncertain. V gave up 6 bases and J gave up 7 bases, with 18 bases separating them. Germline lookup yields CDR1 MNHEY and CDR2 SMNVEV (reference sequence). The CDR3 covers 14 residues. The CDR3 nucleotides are TGTGCCAGCAGCCCTCATATGGCGGGTGCTGGCTACACCTTC. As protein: CASSPHMAGAGYTF.

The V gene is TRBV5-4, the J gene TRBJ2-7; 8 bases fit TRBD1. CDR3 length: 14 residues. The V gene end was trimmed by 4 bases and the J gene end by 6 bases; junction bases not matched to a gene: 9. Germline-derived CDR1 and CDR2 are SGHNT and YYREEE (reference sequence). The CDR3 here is CASSGQGRPSEQYF. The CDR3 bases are TGTGCCAGCAGCGGACAGGGTAGACCCTCCGAGCAGTACTTC.

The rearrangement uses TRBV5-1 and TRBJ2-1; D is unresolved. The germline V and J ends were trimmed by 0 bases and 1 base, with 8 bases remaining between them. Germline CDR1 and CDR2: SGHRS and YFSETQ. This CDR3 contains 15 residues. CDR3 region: CASSLGGASYNEQFF. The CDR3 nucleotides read TGCGCCAGCAGCTTGGGTGGAGCGTCCTACAATGAGCAGTTCTTC. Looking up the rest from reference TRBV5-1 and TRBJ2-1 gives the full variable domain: KAGVTQTPRYLIKTRGQQVTLSCSPISGHRSVSWYQQTPGQGLQFLFEYFSETQRNKGNFPGRFSGRQFSNSRSEMNVSTLELGDSALYLCASSLGGASYNEQFFGPGTRLTVL.

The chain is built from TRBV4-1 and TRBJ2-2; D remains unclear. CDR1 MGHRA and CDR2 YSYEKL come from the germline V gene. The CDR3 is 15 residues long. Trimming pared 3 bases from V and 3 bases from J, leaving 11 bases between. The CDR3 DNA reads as TGCGCCAGCAGCCATTTTACACCAGACACCGGGGAGCTGTTTTTT. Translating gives CASSHFTPDTGELFF.

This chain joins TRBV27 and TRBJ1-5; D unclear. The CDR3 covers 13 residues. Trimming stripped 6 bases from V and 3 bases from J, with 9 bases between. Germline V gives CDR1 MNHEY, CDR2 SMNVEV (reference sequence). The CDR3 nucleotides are TGTGCCAGCAGGGTGCAGGTCAATCAGCCCCAGCATTTT. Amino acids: CASRVQVNQPQHF.

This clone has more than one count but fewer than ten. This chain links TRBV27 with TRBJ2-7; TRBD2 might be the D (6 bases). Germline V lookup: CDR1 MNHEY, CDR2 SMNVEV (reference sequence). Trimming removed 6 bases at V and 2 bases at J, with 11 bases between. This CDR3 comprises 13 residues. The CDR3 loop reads CASSTRETYEQYF. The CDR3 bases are TGTGCCAGCAGCACCCGGGAGACCTACGAGCAGTACTTC.

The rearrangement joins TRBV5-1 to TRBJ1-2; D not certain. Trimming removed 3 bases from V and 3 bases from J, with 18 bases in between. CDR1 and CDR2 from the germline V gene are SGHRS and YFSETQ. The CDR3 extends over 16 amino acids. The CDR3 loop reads CASSSSLLKEHYGYTF. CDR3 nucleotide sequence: TGCGCCAGCAGCTCATCCCTCCTAAAGGAGCACTATGGCTACACCTTC.

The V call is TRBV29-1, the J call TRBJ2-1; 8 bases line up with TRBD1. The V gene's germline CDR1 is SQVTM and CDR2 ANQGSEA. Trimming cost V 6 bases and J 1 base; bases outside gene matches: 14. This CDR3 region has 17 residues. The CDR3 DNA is TGCAGCGTCCTCATTCTAGGACAGGGTCGTTCCTACAATGAGCAGTTCTTC. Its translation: CSVLILGQGRSYNEQFF.

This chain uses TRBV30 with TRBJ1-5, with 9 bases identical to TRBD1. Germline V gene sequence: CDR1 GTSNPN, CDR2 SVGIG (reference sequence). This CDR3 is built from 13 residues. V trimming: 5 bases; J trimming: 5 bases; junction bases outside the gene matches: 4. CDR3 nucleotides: TGTGCCTGGCAACAGGGGGCCCATCAGCCCCAGCATTTT. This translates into CAWQQGAHQPQHF.

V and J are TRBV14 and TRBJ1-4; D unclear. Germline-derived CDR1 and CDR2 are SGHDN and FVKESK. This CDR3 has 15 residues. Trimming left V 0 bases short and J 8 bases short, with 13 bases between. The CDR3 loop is CASSQDNMGGEKLFF. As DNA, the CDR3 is TGTGCCAGCAGCCAAGATAATATGGGAGGGGAAAAACTGTTTTTT.

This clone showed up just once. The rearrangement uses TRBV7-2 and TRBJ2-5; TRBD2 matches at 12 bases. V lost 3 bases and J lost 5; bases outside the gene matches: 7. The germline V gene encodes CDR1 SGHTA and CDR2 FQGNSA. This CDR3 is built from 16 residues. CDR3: CASSFASGGAGETQYF. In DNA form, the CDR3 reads TGTGCCAGCAGCTTCGCTAGCGGGGGGGCCGGGGAGACCCAGTACTTC. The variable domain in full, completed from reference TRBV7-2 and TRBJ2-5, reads GAGVSQSPSNKVTEKGKDVELRCDPISGHTALYWYRQSLGQGLEFLIYFQGNSAPDKSGLPSDRFSAERTGGSVSTLTIQRTQQEDSAVYLCASSFASGGAGETQYFGPGTRLLVL.

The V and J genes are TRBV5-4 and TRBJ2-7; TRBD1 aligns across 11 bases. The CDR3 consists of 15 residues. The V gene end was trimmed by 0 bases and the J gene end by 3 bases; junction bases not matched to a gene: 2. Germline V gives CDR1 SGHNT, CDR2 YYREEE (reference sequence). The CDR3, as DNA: TGTGCCAGCAGCTTGGCCGGGACAGGGGGCTACGAGCAGTACTTC. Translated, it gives CASSLAGTGGYEQYF. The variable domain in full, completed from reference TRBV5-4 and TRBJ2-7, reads ETGVTQSPTHLIKTRGQQVTLRCSSQSGHNTVSWYQQALGQGPQFIFQYYREEENGRGNFPPRFSGLQFPNYSSELNVNALELDDSALYLCASSLAGTGGYEQYFGPGTRLTVT.

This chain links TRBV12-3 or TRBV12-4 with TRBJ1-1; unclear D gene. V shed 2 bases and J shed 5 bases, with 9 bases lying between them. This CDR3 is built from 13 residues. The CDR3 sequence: CASSLFSGTEAFF. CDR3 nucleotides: TGTGCCAGCAGTTTATTTTCGGGGACTGAAGCTTTCTTT.

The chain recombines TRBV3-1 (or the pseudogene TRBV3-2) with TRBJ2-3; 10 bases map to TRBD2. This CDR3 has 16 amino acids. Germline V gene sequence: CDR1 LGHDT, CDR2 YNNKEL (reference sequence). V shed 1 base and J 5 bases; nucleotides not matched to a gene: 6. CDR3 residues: CASSQGLLAGEDTQYF. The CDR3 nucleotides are TGTGCCAGCAGCCAAGGGTTGCTAGCGGGGGAAGATACGCAGTATTTT.

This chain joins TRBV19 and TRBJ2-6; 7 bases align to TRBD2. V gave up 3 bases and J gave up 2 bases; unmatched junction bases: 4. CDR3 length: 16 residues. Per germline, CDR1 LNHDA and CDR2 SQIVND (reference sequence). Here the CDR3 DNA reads TGTGCCAGTAGTATGGGAGGGGAGCCTGGGGCCAACGTCCTGACTTTC. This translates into CASSMGGEPGANVLTF. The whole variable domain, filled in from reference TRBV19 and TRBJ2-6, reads DGGITQSPKYLFRKEGQNVTLSCEQNLNHDAMYWYRQDPGQGLRLIYYSQIVNDFQKGDIAEGYSVSREKKESFPLTVTSAQKNPTAFYLCASSMGGEPGANVLTFGAGSRLTVL.